Here is one TCR beta chain with its context. What it binds is not known. Sequencing was performed with immunoSEQ multiplex PCR; in TCRdb, only in-frame clones are kept and a portion is missing. The sample has about 160,000 clones; 81% are singletons. This record belongs to a study of cytotoxic CD8 clonotypes in ibrutinib-treated CLL. Study at large: After a median of 68 months, roughly 14 patients stayed remitted and 12 progressed; responses had been partial in 24 and complete in 2.

Study-wide findings and caveats: Increased clonality at ibrutinib response gave way to a return toward baseline at progression. Under treatment, the uncommon public clonotypes either contracted or remained stable. Pretreatment clonality was elevated relative to age-matched healthy donors and paralleled circulating CD8+ T-cell counts.

CDR1 is LGHNA, CDR2 YSLEER, per germline. The V end was cut by 3 bases, the J end by 5 bases, with 13 bases between. CDR3 length: 14 amino acids. This receptor was taken from a human donor with chronic lymphocytic leukemia. The chain links TRBV4-3 to TRBJ1-1; D ambiguous. The sample consisted of PBMCs, taken after 12 months of ibrutinib treatment. The CDR3 coding sequence is TGCGCCAGCAGCCAGGACTCACGCGGGACTGAAGCTTTCTTT. Translated, it gives CASSQDSRGTEAFF.